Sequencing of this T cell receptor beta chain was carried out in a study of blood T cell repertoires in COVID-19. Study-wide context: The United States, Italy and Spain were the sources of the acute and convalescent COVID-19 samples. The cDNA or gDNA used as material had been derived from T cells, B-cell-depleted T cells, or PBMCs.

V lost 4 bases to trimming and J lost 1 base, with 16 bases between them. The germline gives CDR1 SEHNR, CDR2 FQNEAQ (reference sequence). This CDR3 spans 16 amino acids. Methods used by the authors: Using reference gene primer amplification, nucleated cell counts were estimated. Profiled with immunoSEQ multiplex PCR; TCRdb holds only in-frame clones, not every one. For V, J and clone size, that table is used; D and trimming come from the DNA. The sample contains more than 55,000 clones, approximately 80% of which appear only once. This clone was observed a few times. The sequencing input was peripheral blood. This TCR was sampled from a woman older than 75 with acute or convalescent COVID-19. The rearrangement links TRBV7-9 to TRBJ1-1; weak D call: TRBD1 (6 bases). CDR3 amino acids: CASSSIRGGTNTEAFF. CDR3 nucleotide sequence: TGTGCCAGCAGCTCAATCAGAGGGGGTACGAACACTGAAGCTTTCTTT.